Listed here is a single T cell receptor (beta chain). Cohort 3 recovered donors had two negative PCRs, clearance, or symptom resolution. This entry comes from a study of blood T cell repertoires in COVID-19. Study-wide background: Nucleic acid was either cDNA or gDNA, and it came from T cells, B-cell-depleted T cells, or PBMCs.

The V end lost 2 bases, the J end lost 0 bases, and 7 bases lay between the germline ends. Per the germline V gene, CDR1 is SGHTA and CDR2 is FQGTGA. The CDR3 is made up of 14 amino acids. Per the authors' pipeline: Counts of nucleated cells, estimated from reference gene primer amplification, were obtained. Repertoires were generated with immunoSEQ multiplex PCR, while TCRdb's copy carries only in-frame clones and drops some. The V and J calls and clone size come from that table; D and trimming were worked out from the DNA. The repertoire holds about 330,000 clones, with 80% to 90% as singletons. V is TRBV7-3 and J is TRBJ1-1; D remains unclear. This TCR was sampled from a man aged 25-45 years who had recovered from COVID-19. The specimen was PBMCs or T cells enriched from blood (not recorded which). The chain's CDR3 is CASSLEGMNTEAFF. The CDR3 DNA follows: TGTGCCAGCAGCTTAGAGGGAATGAACACTGAAGCTTTCTTT.